This TCR beta chain was recorded in a study of blood T cell repertoires in COVID-19. Study-level background: The United States, Italy and Spain provided the acute and convalescent COVID-19 samples. PBMCs, B-cell-depleted T cells, or T cells were the source of the cDNA or gDNA that made up the material.

In the original workflow: Estimates of nucleated cell counts were drawn from the amplification of reference gene primers. Profiled with immunoSEQ multiplex PCR; TCRdb holds only in-frame clones, not every one. Clone size and V and J calls were adopted from that table, with D and trimming inferred from the DNA. The table includes about 250,000 clones, roughly 80% detected once. The CDR3 spans 14 residues. V dropped 1 base and J dropped 6 bases, with 11 bases sitting between them. Germline CDR1 reads SGHAT; CDR2 reads FQNNGV. The chain combines TRBV11-2 with TRBJ2-3; D might be TRBD2 (5 bases). The clonotype comes from a man at least 80 years old with acute or convalescent COVID-19. The specimen was peripheral blood. The CDR3 DNA reads TGTGCCAGCAGCTTAGTGGGTAGAGGGGATACGCAGTATTTT. It codes for CASSLVGRGDTQYF.